This is a list of T cell receptor beta chains from one sample in a study of radiotherapy plus CTLA-4 blockade in lung cancer. Clones were read by immunoSEQ multiplex PCR, and TCRdb kept only the in-frame ones, dropping some. The sample has approximately 65,000 clones; approximately 80% are singletons. Source: peripheral blood, taken from a patient treated with radiotherapy plus ipilimumab. The receptors here all came from a human donor with non-small cell lung cancer who had a complete response to radiotherapy plus ipilimumab. Each CDR3 is given with its conserved first and last residue. The D gene is left open where the match is weak. Expanded clones are given a class, and other clones once, few, many or no size at all.

>TRBV6-4|TRBJ1-2|TRBD1|-
TGTGCCAGCAGTGGGGGACAGAATTATGGCTACACCTTC
CASSGGQNYGYTF
>TRBV9|TRBJ2-2|TRBD2|once
TGTGCCAGCAGCTCGACTAGCGGGAGGGTCACCGGGGAGCTGTTTTTT
CASSSTSGRVTGELFF
>TRBV2|TRBJ2-3|TRBD2|-
TGTGCCAGCAGTAGACTAGCGGGAGGTTCAGATACGCAGTATTTT
CASSRLAGGSDTQYF
>TRBV7-2|TRBJ1-4|-|few
TGTGCCAGCAGCTTAGCGCATGAGAATGAAAAACTGTTTTTT
CASSLAHENEKLFF
>TRBV30|TRBJ2-3|-|-
TGTGCCTGGAGTCGCGATGGACCAGATACGCAGTATTTT
CAWSRDGPDTQYF
>TRBV30|TRBJ2-3|TRBD2|-
TGTGCCTGGGCGGCGGAGCGGGGCGCGGGCACAGATACGCAGTATTTT
CAWAAERGAGTDTQYF
>TRBV10-3|TRBJ2-3|TRBD2|-
TGTGCCATCACTGGGACTAGCGGGGGGGCCCGCACAGATACGCAGTATTTT
CAITGTSGGARTDTQYF
>TRBV15|TRBJ2-6|TRBD1|-
TGTGCCACCAGTAAGCTGGGGGCCACAGGGGGCTCGGGTGGGGCCAACGTCCTGACTTTC
CATSKLGATGGSGGANVLTF
>TRBV5-4|TRBJ2-5|-|-
TGTGCCAGCAGCTTGGTCGCAAACCAAGAGACCCAGTACTTC
CASSLVANQETQYF
>TRBV5-4|TRBJ1-1|TRBD1|-
TGTGCCAGCAGCCCCGGACAGGGAGACACTGAAGCTTTCTTT
CASSPGQGDTEAFF
>TRBV28|TRBJ1-2|TRBD1|-
TGTGCCAGCAGCCGACCTGGACAGGGCGTAGGGTACACCTTC
CASSRPGQGVGYTF
>TRBV7-2|TRBJ2-3|-|few
TGTGCCAGCAGCTTAGAGGGGCCCGGGACTGAGGGCCCAGATACGCAGTATTTT
CASSLEGPGTEGPDTQYF
>TRBV18|TRBJ1-3|-|-
TGTGCCAGCTCACTGGAACTCAGGCTTTCTGGAAACACCATATATTTT
CASSLELRLSGNTIYF
>TRBV5-1|TRBJ2-5|-|-
TGCGCCAGCTCAAGACCGGGACAAGAGACCCAGTACTTC
CASSRPGQETQYF
>TRBV18|TRBJ2-5|-|-
TGTGCCAGCTCACCTCTAGCCGAAGAGACCCAGTACTTC
CASSPLAEETQYF
>TRBV5-1|TRBJ2-1|-|-
TGCGCCAGCAGCTTAGGCCCGGAGTCCTACAATGAGCAGTTCTTC
CASSLGPESYNEQFF
>TRBV9|TRBJ1-2|TRBD1|-
TGTGCCAGCAGCGTCTACAGGGGAATGGGGCATGGCTACACCTTC
CASSVYRGMGHGYTF
>TRBV11-3|TRBJ2-1|TRBD2|-
TGTGCCAGCAGCCAAGGGACTAGCGCTAAGAGCTCCTACAATGAGCAGTTCTTC
CASSQGTSAKSSYNEQFF
>TRBV2|TRBJ1-4|TRBD1|-
TGTGCCAGCACCCACAGGGGGCGCAGTGAAAAACTGTTTTTT
CASTHRGRSEKLFF
>TRBV18|TRBJ2-3|-|-
TGTGCCAGCTCACCAGGACTCACAGATACGCAGTATTTT
CASSPGLTDTQYF
>TRBV7-2|TRBJ1-2|TRBD1|few
TGTGCCAGCAGCCCCCACAGGGGTGGCTACACCTTC
CASSPHRGGYTF
>TRBV14|TRBJ1-6|TRBD1|-
TGTGCCAGCAGCCCTCAGGCAGGACAGGGTCTCACCCTCCACTTT
CASSPQAGQGLTLHF
>TRBV6-5|TRBJ1-4|TRBD1|-
TGTGCCAGCTCTAGGGGACAGGGGACGGAAAAACTGTTTTTT
CASSRGQGTEKLFF
>TRBV18|TRBJ2-2|-|once
TGTGCCAGCTCACCCCGGACAGTCTCGGCCGGGGAGCTGTTTTTT
CASSPRTVSAGELFF
>TRBV18|TRBJ1-5|-|-
TGTGCCAGCTCACCCCTAAGGGCGGAGGCGTATCAGCCCCAGCATTTT
CASSPLRAEAYQPQHF
>TRBV27|TRBJ1-2|-|-
TGTGCCAGCAGTTACGGGAGATCCTTTGGCTACACCTTC
CASSYGRSFGYTF
>TRBV11-2|TRBJ1-1|-|-
TGTGCCAGCAGCCCAACAGGGCCAAGGGGTGGAGCTTTCTTT
CASSPTGPRGGAFF
>TRBV14|TRBJ1-1|-|once
TGTGCCAGCAGCCAAGCGAGGGGGGAAGCTTTCTTT
CASSQARGEAFF
>TRBV7-8|TRBJ2-3|-|-
TGTGCCAGCACTTTCGAGGGGAACACAGATACGCAGTATTTT
CASTFEGNTDTQYF
>TRBV9|TRBJ2-1|TRBD2|once
TGTGCCAGCAGCGTAGTCGGGGGGGCCTACAATGAGCAGTTCTTC
CASSVVGGAYNEQFF
>TRBV5-4|TRBJ2-2|-|-
TGTGCCAGCAGCCCCCCGGGGGCGCGGAACACCGGGGAGCTGTTTTTT
CASSPPGARNTGELFF
>TRBV2|TRBJ1-5|-|-
TGTGCCAGCACCCTACAGGGCCTCTCGGGTCAGCCCCAGCATTTT
CASTLQGLSGQPQHF
>TRBV27|TRBJ1-5|TRBD1|few
TGTGCCAGCAGTTTAAGATCTCGGGACAGGGGGAATCAGCCCCAGCATTTT
CASSLRSRDRGNQPQHF
>TRBV23-1|TRBJ1-3|-|few
TGCGCCAGCAGTCAATCGCCAGCTGGAAACACCATATATTTT
CASSQSPAGNTIYF
>TRBV12-5|TRBJ1-3|-|-
TGTGCTAGTGGTTTGTCTGGAAACACCATATATTTT
CASGLSGNTIYF
>TRBV2|TRBJ1-5|TRBD1|-
TGTGCCAGCAGTGAGTTCGACAGGGCCTCCAATCAGCCCCAGCATTTT
CASSEFDRASNQPQHF
>TRBV2|TRBJ2-4|-|-
TGTGCCAGCACCACCCCAGCCAAAAACATTCAGTACTTC
CASTTPAKNIQYF
>TRBV5-1|TRBJ1-1|TRBD1|-
TGCGCCAGCAGCGACAGGGCTGGGAACACTGAAGCTTTCTTT
CASSDRAGNTEAFF
>TRBV6-5|TRBJ1-5|-|-
TGTGCCAGCTGGGGAACGGGACAAAGGGAAGGGCCCCAGCATTTT
CASWGTGQREGPQHF
>TRBV18|TRBJ2-1|TRBD1|few
TGTGCCAGCTCACCGGTAGGGGGCTTGTCCTACAATGAGCAGTTCTTC
CASSPVGGLSYNEQFF
>TRBV19|TRBJ1-3|TRBD1|-
TGTGCCAGTTCTCTCCGGACAGGGGGAAACACCATATATTTT
CASSLRTGGNTIYF
>TRBV12-5|TRBJ2-6|-|few
TGTGCTAGTGGTTTAGGCGGAACCTCTGGGGCCAACGTCCTGACTTTC
CASGLGGTSGANVLTF
>TRBV10-3|TRBJ2-3|-|-
TGTGCCATCAGTGCAGATCGGGGGACGCAGTATTTT
CAISADRGTQYF